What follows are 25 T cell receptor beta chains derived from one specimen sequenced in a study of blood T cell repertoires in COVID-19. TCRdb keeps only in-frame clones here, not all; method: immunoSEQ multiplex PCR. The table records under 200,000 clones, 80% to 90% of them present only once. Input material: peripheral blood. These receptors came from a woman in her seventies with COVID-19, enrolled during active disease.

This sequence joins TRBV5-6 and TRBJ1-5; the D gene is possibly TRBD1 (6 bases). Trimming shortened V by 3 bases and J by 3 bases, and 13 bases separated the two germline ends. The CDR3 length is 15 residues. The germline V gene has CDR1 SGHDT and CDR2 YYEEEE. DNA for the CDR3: TGTGCCAGCAGCTGGCGCGCAGGGGACAATCAGCCCCAGCATTTT. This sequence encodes CASSWRAGDNQPQHF.

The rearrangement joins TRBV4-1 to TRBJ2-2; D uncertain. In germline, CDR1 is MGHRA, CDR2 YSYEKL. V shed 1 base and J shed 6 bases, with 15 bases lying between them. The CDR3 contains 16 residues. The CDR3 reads CASSQVFGAIAGELFF. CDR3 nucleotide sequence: TGCGCCAGCAGCCAAGTTTTCGGAGCAATAGCCGGGGAGCTGTTTTTT.

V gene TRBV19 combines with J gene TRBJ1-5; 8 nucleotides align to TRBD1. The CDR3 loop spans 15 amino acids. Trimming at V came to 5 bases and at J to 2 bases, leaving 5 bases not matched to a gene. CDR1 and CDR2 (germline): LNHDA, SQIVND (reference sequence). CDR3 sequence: CASSPETGGNQPQHF. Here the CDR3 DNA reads TGTGCCAGTAGTCCAGAGACAGGGGGCAATCAGCCCCAGCATTTT.

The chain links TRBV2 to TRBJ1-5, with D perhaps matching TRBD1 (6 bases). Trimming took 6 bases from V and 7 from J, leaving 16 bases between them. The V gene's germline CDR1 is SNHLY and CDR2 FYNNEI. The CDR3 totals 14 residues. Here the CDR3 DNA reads TGTGCCAGCAGAAAACAGGGAGGGGGACAGCCCCAGCATTTT. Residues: CASRKQGGGQPQHF.

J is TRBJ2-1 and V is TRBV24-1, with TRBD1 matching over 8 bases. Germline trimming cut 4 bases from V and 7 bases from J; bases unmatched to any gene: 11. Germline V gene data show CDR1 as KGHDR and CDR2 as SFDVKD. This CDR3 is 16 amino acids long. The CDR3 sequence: CATSDATHDRGNEQFF. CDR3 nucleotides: TGTGCCACCAGTGACGCAACCCATGACAGGGGTAATGAGCAGTTCTTC.

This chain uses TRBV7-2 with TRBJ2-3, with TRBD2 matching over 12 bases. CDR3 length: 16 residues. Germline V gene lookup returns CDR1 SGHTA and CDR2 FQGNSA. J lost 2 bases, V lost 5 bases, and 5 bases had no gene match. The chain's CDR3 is CASSPTSGGHTDTQYF. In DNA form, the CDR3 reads TGTGCCAGCAGCCCGACTAGCGGGGGACACACAGATACGCAGTATTTT.

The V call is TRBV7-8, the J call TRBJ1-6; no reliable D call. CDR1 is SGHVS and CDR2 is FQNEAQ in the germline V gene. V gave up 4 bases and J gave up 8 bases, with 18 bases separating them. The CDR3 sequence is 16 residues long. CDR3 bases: TGTGCCAGCAGCTCCACCCCGGGTCCCTCCTATTCACCCCTCCACTTT. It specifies CASSSTPGPSYSPLHF.

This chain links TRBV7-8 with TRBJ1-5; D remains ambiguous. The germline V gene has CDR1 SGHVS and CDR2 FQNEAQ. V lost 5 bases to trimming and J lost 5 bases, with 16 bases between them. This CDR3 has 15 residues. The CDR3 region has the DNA TGTGCCAGCAGCCCTCCCTCGGGTCCAGATCAGCCCCAGCATTTT. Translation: CASSPPSGPDQPQHF. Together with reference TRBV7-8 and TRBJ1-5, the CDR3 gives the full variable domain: GAGVSQSPRYKVAKRGQDVALRCDPISGHVSLFWYQQALGQGPEFLTYFQNEAQLDKSGLPSDRFFAERPEGSVSTLKIQRTQQEDSAVYLCASSPPSGPDQPQHFGDGTRLSIL.

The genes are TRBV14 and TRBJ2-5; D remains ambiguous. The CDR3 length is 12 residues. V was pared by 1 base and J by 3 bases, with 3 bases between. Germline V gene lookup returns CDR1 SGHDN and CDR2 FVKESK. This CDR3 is CASSQVEETQYF. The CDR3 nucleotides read TGTGCCAGCAGCCAAGTAGAAGAGACCCAGTACTTC.

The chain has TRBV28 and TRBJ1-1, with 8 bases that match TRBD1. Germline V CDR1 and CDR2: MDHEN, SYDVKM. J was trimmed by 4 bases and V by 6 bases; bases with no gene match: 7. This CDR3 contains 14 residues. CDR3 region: CASSRTGPTTEAFF. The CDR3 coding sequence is TGTGCCAGCAGCCGGACAGGGCCAACCACTGAAGCTTTCTTT.

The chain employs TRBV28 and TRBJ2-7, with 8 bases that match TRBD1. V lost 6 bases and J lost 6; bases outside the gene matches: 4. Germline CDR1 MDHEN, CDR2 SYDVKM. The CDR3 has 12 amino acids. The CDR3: CASRRQGSEQYF. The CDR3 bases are TGTGCCAGCAGACGACAGGGGTCCGAGCAGTACTTC.

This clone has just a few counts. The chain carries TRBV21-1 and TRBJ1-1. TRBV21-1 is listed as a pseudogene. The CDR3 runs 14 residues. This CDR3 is CASSKALGNTEAFF. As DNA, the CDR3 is TGTGCCAGCAGCAAAGCGCTAGGTAACACTGAAGCTTTCTTT.

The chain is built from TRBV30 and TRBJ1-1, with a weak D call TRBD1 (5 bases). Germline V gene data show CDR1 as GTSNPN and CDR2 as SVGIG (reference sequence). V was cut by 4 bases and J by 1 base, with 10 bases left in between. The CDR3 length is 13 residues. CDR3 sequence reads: CAWTPDRNTEAFF. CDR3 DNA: TGTGCCTGGACTCCCGACAGGAACACTGAAGCTTTCTTT.

The CDR3 DNA sequence: TGTGCCAGCAGCCACAGTACAGAGAACACTGAAGCTTTCTTT. This codes for CASSHSTENTEAFF. This chain joins TRBV3-1 (or the pseudogene TRBV3-2) and TRBJ1-1; no firm D call. Per germline, CDR1 LGHDT and CDR2 YNNKEL (reference sequence). The CDR3 consists of 14 residues. Trimming took off 3 bases at V and 1 base at J, with 9 bases between the two ends.

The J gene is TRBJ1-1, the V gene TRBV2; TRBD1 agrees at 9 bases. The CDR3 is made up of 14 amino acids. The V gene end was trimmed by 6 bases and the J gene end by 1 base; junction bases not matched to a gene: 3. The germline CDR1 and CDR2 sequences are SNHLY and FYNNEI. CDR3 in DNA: TGTGCCAGCAGGGGGACAGGGCGGAACACTGAAGCTTTCTTT. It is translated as CASRGTGRNTEAFF. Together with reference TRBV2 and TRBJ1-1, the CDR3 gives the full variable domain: EPEVTQTPSHQVTQMGQEVILRCVPISNHLYFYWYRQILGQKVEFLVSFYNNEISEKSEIFDDQFSVERPDGSNFTLKIRSTKLEDSAMYFCASRGTGRNTEAFFGQGTRLTVV.

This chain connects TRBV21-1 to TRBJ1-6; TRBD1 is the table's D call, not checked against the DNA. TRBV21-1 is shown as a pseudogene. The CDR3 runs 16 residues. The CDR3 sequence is CASSKAQGASNSPLHF. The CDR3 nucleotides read TGTGCCAGCAGCAAAGCTCAGGGGGCTAGTAATTCACCCCTCCACTTT.

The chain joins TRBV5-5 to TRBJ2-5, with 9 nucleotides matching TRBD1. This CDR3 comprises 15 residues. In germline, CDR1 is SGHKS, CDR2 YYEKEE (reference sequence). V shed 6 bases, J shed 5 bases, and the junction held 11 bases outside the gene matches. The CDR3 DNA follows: TGTGCCAGCAACATCCGGGACAGGGATTGGGAGACCCAGTACTTC. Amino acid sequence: CASNIRDRDWETQYF.

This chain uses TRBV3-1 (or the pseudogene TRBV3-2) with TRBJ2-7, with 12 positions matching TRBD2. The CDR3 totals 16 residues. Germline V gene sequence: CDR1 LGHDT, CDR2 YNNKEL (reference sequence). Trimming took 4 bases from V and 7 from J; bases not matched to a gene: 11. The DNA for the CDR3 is TGTGCCAGCAGCCCAAACCCTAGCGGGGGGGCCGGAGAGCAGTACTTC. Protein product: CASSPNPSGGAGEQYF.

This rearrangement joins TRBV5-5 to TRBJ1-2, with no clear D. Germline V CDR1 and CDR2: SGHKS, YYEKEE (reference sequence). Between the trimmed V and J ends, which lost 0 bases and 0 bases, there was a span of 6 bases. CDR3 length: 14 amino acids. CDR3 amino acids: CASSLEQSNYGYTF. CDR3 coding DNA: TGTGCCAGCAGCTTGGAACAGTCTAACTATGGCTACACCTTC.

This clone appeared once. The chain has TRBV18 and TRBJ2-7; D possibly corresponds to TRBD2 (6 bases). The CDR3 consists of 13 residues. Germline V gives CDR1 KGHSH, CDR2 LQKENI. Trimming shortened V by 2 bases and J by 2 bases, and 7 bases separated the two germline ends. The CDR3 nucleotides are TGTGCCAGCTCACCATCGGGGGCCTACGAGCAGTACTTC. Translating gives CASSPSGAYEQYF.

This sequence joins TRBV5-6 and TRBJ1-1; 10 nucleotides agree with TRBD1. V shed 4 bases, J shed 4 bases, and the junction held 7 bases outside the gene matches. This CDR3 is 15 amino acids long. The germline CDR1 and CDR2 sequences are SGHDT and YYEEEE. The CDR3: CASSLDGTGVTEAFF. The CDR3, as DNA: TGTGCCAGCAGCCTGGACGGGACAGGGGTCACTGAAGCTTTCTTT.

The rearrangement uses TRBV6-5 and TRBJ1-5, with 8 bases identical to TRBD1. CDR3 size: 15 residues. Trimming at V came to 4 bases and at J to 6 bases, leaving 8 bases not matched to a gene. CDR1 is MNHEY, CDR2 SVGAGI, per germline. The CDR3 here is CASSLRQGTAQPQHF. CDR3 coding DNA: TGTGCCAGCAGTTTACGACAGGGGACGGCTCAGCCCCAGCATTTT.

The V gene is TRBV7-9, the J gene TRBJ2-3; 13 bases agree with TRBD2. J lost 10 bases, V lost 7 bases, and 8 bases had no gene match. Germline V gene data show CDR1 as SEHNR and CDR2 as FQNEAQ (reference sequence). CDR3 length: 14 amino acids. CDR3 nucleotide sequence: TGTGCCAGCACCTCCGGGACTAGCGGGGCGGCGCAGTATTTT. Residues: CASTSGTSGAAQYF.

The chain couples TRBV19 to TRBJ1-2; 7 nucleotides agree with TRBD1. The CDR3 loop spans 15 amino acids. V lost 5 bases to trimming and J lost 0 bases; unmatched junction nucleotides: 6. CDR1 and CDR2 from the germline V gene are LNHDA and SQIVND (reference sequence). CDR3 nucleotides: TGTGCCAGTAGTCTGCCCGGGACAGCTAACTATGGCTACACCTTC. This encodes CASSLPGTANYGYTF.

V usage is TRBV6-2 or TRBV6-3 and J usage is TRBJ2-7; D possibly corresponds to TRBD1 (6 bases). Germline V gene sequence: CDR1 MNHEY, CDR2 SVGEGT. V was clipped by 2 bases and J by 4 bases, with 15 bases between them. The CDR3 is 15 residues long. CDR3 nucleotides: TGTGCCAGCAGTTACGCAGTTGGGGGCCTATACGAGCAGTACTTC. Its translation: CASSYAVGGLYEQYF.